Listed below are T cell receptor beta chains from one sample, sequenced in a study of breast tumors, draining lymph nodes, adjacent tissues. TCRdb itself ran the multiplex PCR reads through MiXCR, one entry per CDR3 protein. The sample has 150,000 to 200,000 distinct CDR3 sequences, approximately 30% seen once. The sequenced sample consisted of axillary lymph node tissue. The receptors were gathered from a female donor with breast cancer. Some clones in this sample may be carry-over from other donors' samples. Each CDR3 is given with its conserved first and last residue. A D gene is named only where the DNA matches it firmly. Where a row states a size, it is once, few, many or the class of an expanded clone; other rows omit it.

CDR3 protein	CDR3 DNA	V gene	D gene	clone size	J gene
CASSLRDSGNTIYF	TGTGCCAGCAGTTTAAGGGACAGTGGAAACACCATATATTTT	TRBV12-3/TRBV12-4	TRBD1	many	TRBJ1-3
CASSRTPGGFYTF	TGTGCCAGTAGTCGAACCCCGGGCGGCTTCTACACCTTC	TRBV19	.	many	TRBJ1-2
CASSPGRVNNSPLHF	TGTGCCAGCAGTCCGGGGAGGGTAAATAATTCACCCCTCCACTTT	TRBV2	.	.	TRBJ1-6
CSARGTVGTEAFF	TGCAGTGCTAGGGGGACTGTGGGGACTGAAGCTTTCTTT	TRBV20-1	.	few	TRBJ1-1
CASSHFGGSTQETQYF	TGTGCCAGCAGCCATTTTGGGGGGTCCACCCAAGAGACCCAGTACTTC	TRBV12-3/TRBV12-4	.	.	TRBJ2-5
CASSHAGTPPTGELFF	TGTGCCAGCAGTCATGCCGGGACCCCGCCCACCGGGGAGCTGTTTTTT	TRBV6-5	.	many	TRBJ2-2
CASSYGPPRESPLHF	TGTGCCAGCAGTTACGGGCCGCCAAGAGAATCACCCCTCCACTTT	TRBV6-2/TRBV6-3	.	many	TRBJ1-6
CSATGTGATNEKLFF	TGCAGCGCAACCGGGACAGGGGCCACTAATGAAAAACTGTTTTTT	TRBV29-1	TRBD1	.	TRBJ1-4
CASSSWDARGNEQYF	TGTGCCAGCAGCTCCTGGGACGCCCGTGGAAACGAGCAGTACTTC	TRBV7-2	.	many	TRBJ2-7
CASSETGHMNTEAFF	TGTGCCAGCAGTGAGACAGGGCACATGAACACTGAAGCTTTCTTT	TRBV25-1	TRBD1	few	TRBJ1-1
CASSIGQGAYEQYF	TGTGCCAGCAGTATAGGTCAGGGGGCCTACGAGCAGTACTTC	TRBV28	TRBD1	few	TRBJ2-7
CASSLAPPSGSLDPQYF	TGTGCCAGCAGCTTAGCGCCCCCTAGCGGGTCGCTAGATCCGCAGTATTTT	TRBV7-8	TRBD2	.	TRBJ2-3
CSAKGIRGTGVLVGAKNIQYF	TGCAGTGCTAAAGGAATTCGGGGGACAGGGGTCCTCGTGGGAGCCAAAAACATTCAGTACTTC	TRBV20-1	TRBD1	few	TRBJ2-4
CASSQGGGPDQETQYF	TGCGCCAGCAGCCAAGGCGGAGGGCCGGACCAAGAGACCCAGTACTTC	TRBV4-1	.	.	TRBJ2-5
CASGLTGVNGELFF	TGTGCTAGTGGTTTGACAGGGGTTAACGGGGAGCTGTTTTTT	TRBV12-5	TRBD1	many	TRBJ2-2
CASSLGTGAGYTF	TGTGCCAGCAGTTTAGGGACAGGGGCTGGCTACACCTTC	TRBV27	TRBD1	.	TRBJ1-2